Listed here are 16 T cell receptor beta chains from one sample, sequenced in a study of a mutant IDH1 vaccine in newly diagnosed glioma. The method was immunoSEQ multiplex PCR; TCRdb's version includes in-frame clones alone and lacks a portion of them. The data show roughly 40,000 clones, 80% to 95% seen once. Time point meaning: week 5, during vaccination. Each vaccine dose was 300 ug of mutant IDH1 20-mer peptide, with topical imiquimod. These receptors are not linked to any known antigen. Sequencing was performed on PBMCs, taken from a glioma patient whose treatment included an IDH1 peptide vaccine. The receptors derive from a man in his fifties with glioma.

This clone is a singleton in its sample. The chain uses TRBV27 and TRBJ2-7, with unresolved D. Per the germline V gene, CDR1 is MNHEY and CDR2 is SMNVEV (reference sequence). The CDR3 is 15 residues long. The germline V and J ends were trimmed by 2 bases and 0 bases, with 11 bases remaining between them. CDR3 region: CASSLSRATSYEQYF. The CDR3 DNA reads TGTGCCAGCAGTTTAAGTCGGGCAACCTCCTACGAGCAGTACTTC.

The genes are TRBV18 and TRBJ2-5; TRBD2 agrees at 14 bases. The V gene's germline CDR1 is KGHSH and CDR2 LQKENI. The J segment lost 3 bases and the V segment lost 4 bases, leaving 10 bases of the junction unmatched. The CDR3 covers 18 residues. CDR3 bases: TGTGCCAGCTCACACGGGACTAGCGGGGGCCTCTTCAAAGAGACCCAGTACTTC. Amino acids: CASSHGTSGGLFKETQYF.

In DNA form, the CDR3 reads TGCAGCGCCCGTGACAAGAACACCGGGGAGCTGTTTTTT. Amino acids: CSARDKNTGELFF. This sequence joins TRBV29-1 and TRBJ2-2; D is undetermined. The V gene lost 7 bases and the J gene lost 1 base, with 10 bases spanning the gap. Germline loops: CDR1 SQVTM, CDR2 ANQGSEA. This CDR3 is 13 amino acids long.

V and J are TRBV4-3 and TRBJ1-2; TRBD1 might be the D (5 bases). Germline assignment: CDR1 LGHNA and CDR2 YSLEER. The CDR3 length is 15 residues. The ends were cut back, 0 bases at V and 4 bases at J, with 12 bases in the middle. The CDR3 here is CASSQEAGQRYGYTF. The DNA of the CDR3 is TGCGCCAGCAGCCAAGAGGCAGGGCAGCGCTATGGCTACACCTTC.

The chain combines TRBV5-1 with TRBJ2-5; 8 bases are shared with TRBD1. The germline V gene has CDR1 SGHRS and CDR2 YFSETQ. This CDR3 has 15 amino acids. Germline trimming cut 5 bases from V and 2 bases from J; bases unmatched to any gene: 8. The CDR3 reads CASRNRGWNQETQYF. CDR3 coding DNA: TGCGCCAGCAGGAACAGGGGGTGGAATCAAGAGACCCAGTACTTC.

The chain is built from TRBV4-2 and TRBJ1-3; the D is unclear. Trimming pared 0 bases from V and 4 bases from J, leaving 13 bases between. Germline V gene sequence: CDR1 LGHNA, CDR2 YNFKEQ. This CDR3 region has 16 residues. The CDR3 loop reads CASSQDGEGGGNTIYF. CDR3 DNA: TGTGCCAGCAGCCAAGATGGAGAGGGAGGAGGAAACACCATATATTTT.

The rearrangement joins TRBV9 to TRBJ1-3; D unresolved. Germline CDR1 SGDLS, CDR2 YYNGEE. V was shortened by 4 bases and J by 1 base, with 6 bases between the two germline ends. There are 13 residues in the CDR3. The chain's CDR3 is CASSPGSGNTIYF. The CDR3 DNA is TGTGCCAGCAGCCCCGGTTCTGGAAACACCATATATTTT.

The chain employs TRBV18 and TRBJ1-4; 8 bases fit TRBD1. Germline V gene data show CDR1 as KGHSH and CDR2 as LQKENI. This CDR3 contains 15 residues. Trimming removed 4 bases from V and 7 bases from J; junction bases left unmatched: 8. This chain's CDR3 is CASSQTGTGREKLFF. DNA of the CDR3: TGTGCCAGCTCACAGACCGGGACAGGACGTGAAAAACTGTTTTTT.

A single count supports this clone. V and J are TRBV7-8 and TRBJ1-5; D is unclear. There are 13 residues in the CDR3. The germline V and J ends were trimmed by 4 bases and 4 bases, with 8 bases remaining between them. Germline V CDR1 and CDR2: SGHVS, FQNEAQ. The CDR3: CASSSTVNQPQHF. In nucleotides, the CDR3 is TGTGCCAGCAGCTCCACAGTAAATCAGCCCCAGCATTTT.

V is TRBV19 and J is TRBJ2-7; the D gene is possibly TRBD2 (6 bases). Germline CDR1 is LNHDA and CDR2 is SQIVND (reference sequence). This CDR3 spans 13 amino acids. With 6 bases removed from V and 3 bases from J, the gap between germline ends came to 12 bases. The DNA for the CDR3 is TGTGCCAGTAGCCCCGCGCGGGGCTACGAGCAGTACTTC. It encodes CASSPARGYEQYF.

The chain links TRBV19 to TRBJ2-1; D is perhaps TRBD1 or TRBD2 (5 bases each). Germline CDR1 is LNHDA and CDR2 is SQIVND (reference sequence). Between the trimmed V and J ends, which lost 3 bases and 6 bases, there was a span of 12 bases. This CDR3 comprises 14 residues. In nucleotides, the CDR3 is TGTGCCAGTAGTATTACAGGACTCATCAATGAGCAGTTCTTC. This codes for CASSITGLINEQFF.

This clone was observed once. The J gene is TRBJ2-7, the V gene TRBV5-1, with D hard to call. Germline V lookup: CDR1 SGHRS, CDR2 YFSETQ. V was shortened by 0 bases and J by 5 bases, with 9 bases between the two germline ends. This CDR3 is built from 13 residues. CDR3 DNA sequence: TGCGCCAGCAGCTTGGAGGGCTGGGACGAGCAGTACTTC. Translation gives CASSLEGWDEQYF.

The chain recombines TRBV5-4 with TRBJ2-3, with D possibly matching TRBD2 (6 bases). Germline CDR1 and CDR2: SGHNT and YYREEE (reference sequence). With 1 base removed from V and 2 bases from J, the gap between germline ends came to 14 bases. The CDR3 contains 16 residues. The CDR3, as DNA: TGTGCCAGCAGCTTGCGCGGGGTTCGTAACACAGATACGCAGTATTTT. It translates to CASSLRGVRNTDTQYF.

In DNA form, the CDR3 reads TGTGCCAGCAGCTCCTATAGACGGGGGACAGATACGCAGTATTTT. Protein sequence: CASSSYRRGTDTQYF. The chain has TRBV7-9 and TRBJ2-3; weak D call: TRBD2 (6 bases). Germline V lookup: CDR1 SEHNR, CDR2 FQNEAQ (reference sequence). The CDR3 has 15 amino acids. The V end lost 4 bases, the J end lost 3 bases, and 14 bases lay between the germline ends.

The chain employs TRBV27 and TRBJ1-5, with D perhaps matching TRBD1 (5 bases). The germline V and J ends were trimmed by 4 bases and 7 bases, with 14 bases remaining between them. In germline, CDR1 is MNHEY, CDR2 SMNVEV (reference sequence). This CDR3 is built from 14 residues. Written as DNA, the CDR3 is TGTGCCAGCAGTTCGGGACGGTCAGGACAGCCCCAGCATTTT. Translating it yields CASSSGRSGQPQHF.

The chain links TRBV21-1 to TRBJ1-1; TRBD1 reflects the table's D call only, with no check against the DNA. TRBV21-1 is a known pseudogene. This CDR3 is 18 amino acids long. The CDR3 coding sequence is TGTGCCAGCAGCAAAACCGGGACAGGGACACATGTGAACACTGAAGCTTTCTTT. It specifies CASSKTGTGTHVNTEAFF.